The rows below give T cell receptor beta chains drawn from one sample of a study of blood T cells in healthy people across ages. Each CDR3 protein is one row after TCRdb ran MiXCR on the 5' RACE reads. The table shows hundreds of thousands of distinct CDR3 sequences, with approximately 30% occurring only once. Sequencing was performed on blood. These TCRs come from a woman of 80 years or more in good health. CDR3s include the opening cysteine and the closing phenylalanine or tryptophan. The order of the fields is D gene, V gene, clone size, J gene, CDR3 DNA, CDR3 protein. D genes are given only for firm matches. Size is stated for part of the rows, as once, few or many counts, or as a class when the clone is expanded.

>.|TRBV15|many|TRBJ1-1
TGTGCCACCAGCAGAGACTGGAGAAGACAGGTTGAAACTTTCTTT
CATSRDWRRQVETFF
>TRBD2|TRBV4-3|many|TRBJ2-1
TGCGCCAGCAGCCAAGGGGCGGGGGGGGCGGATGAGCAGTTCTTC
CASSQGAGGADEQFF
>TRBD1|TRBV20-1|many|TRBJ1-2
TGCAGTGCTAGTGAACAACGGACAGGGATTAACTATGGCTACACCTTC
CSASEQRTGINYGYTF
>.|TRBV7-2|.|TRBJ2-2
TGTGCCAGCAGCTTAGCTCCGGGACCATTCACCGGGGAGCTGTTTTTT
CASSLAPGPFTGELFF
>.|TRBV20-1|.|TRBJ1-6
TGCAGTGCTAGGAGCTCCTATAATTCACCCCCCCACTTT
CSARSSYNSPPHF
>TRBD2|TRBV7-2|.|TRBJ2-1
TGTGCCAGCAGCTTAGGGGTAGCGGGGGGGGGTCAATACAATGAGCAGTTCTTC
CASSLGVAGGGQYNEQFF
>.|TRBV7-9|.|TRBJ2-2
TGTGCCAGCACCCAACCACTCGCCGGGGAGCTGTTTTTT
CASTQPLAGELFF
>TRBD2|TRBV20-1|.|TRBJ2-5
TGCAGTGCCCTACTCCTAGCGGTCCAAGAGACCCAGTACTTC
CSALLLAVQETQYF
>.|TRBV5-1|.|TRBJ1-5
TGCGCCAGCAGCTTTCATCAGCCCCAGCATTTT
CASSFHQPQHF
>.|TRBV5-1|.|TRBJ1-2
TGCGCCAGCAGCACTGAGGGCGGGGGCTATGGCTACACCTTC
CASSTEGGGYGYTF
>.|TRBV11-2|many|TRBJ2-5
TGTGCCAGCAGTCGAGGGGGGACCCAGTACTTC
CASSRGGTQYF
>TRBD1|TRBV7-3|many|TRBJ2-3
TGTGCCAGCAGCCCTTTCCAGGGGGCTTCAGATACGCAGTATTTT
CASSPFQGASDTQYF
>TRBD2|TRBV5-1|.|TRBJ2-3
TGCGTCAGCAGCTTGGACAGCGGGGGGTCCGGAGATACGCAGTATTTT
CVSSLDSGGSGDTQYF
>.|TRBV29-1|.|TRBJ2-5
TGCAGCGCGGACGGCGGGGCCGGGGAGACCCAGTACTTC
CSADGGAGETQYF